This is a list of T cell receptor beta chains from one sample in a study of blood T cells in healthy people across ages. TCRdb recomputed calls from the 5' RACE reads with MiXCR, one row per CDR3 protein. The data show hundreds of thousands of distinct CDR3 sequences, under 45% seen once. Sequenced sample: blood. The receptors were sampled from a man aged 55 to 69 in good health. CDR3s include the opening cysteine and the closing phenylalanine or tryptophan. D genes are given only for firm matches. Size is stated for part of the rows, as once, few or many counts, or as a class when the clone is expanded.

clone size	D gene	J gene	CDR3 length	V gene	CDR3 protein	CDR3 DNA
NA	TRBD2	TRBJ2-5	15	TRBV2	CANSGTSGGLGEQYF	TGTGCCAATAGTGGTACTAGCGGTGGCCTGGGGGAGCAGTACTTC
few	NA	TRBJ1-1	16	TRBV5-1	CASSLEIGRVVAEAFF	TGCGCCAGCAGCTTGGAGATCGGCAGAGTGGTTGCTGAAGCTTTCTTT
few	NA	TRBJ2-7	12	TRBV5-5	CASSLELVEQYF	TGTGCCAGCAGCTTGGAACTAGTGGAGCAGTACTTC
NA	TRBD2	TRBJ2-1	15	TRBV11-2	CASSLAPSGVNEQFF	TGTGCCAGCAGCTTAGCCCCTAGCGGGGTCAATGAGCAGTTCTTC
NA	NA	TRBJ2-5	12	TRBV29-1	CSVTWNKETQYF	TGCAGCGTTACCTGGAACAAAGAGACCCAGTACTTC
NA	NA	TRBJ2-7	14	TRBV5-1	CASSLEQVIGEQYF	TGCGCCAGCAGCTTGGAACAGGTCATCGGAGAGCAGTACTTC
NA	TRBD2	TRBJ2-2	16	TRBV6-2/TRBV6-3	CASRRGSGENTGELFF	TGTGCCAGCAGACGGGGGAGCGGGGAGAACACCGGGGAGCTGTTTTTT
few	NA	TRBJ2-1	14	TRBV15	CATSRGNGWGGQFF	TGTGCCACCAGCAGAGGGAACGGTTGGGGAGGGCAGTTCTTC
NA	NA	TRBJ2-7	14	TRBV20-1	CSAIQPVLGYEQYF	TGCAGTGCCATTCAACCCGTTTTAGGATACGAGCAGTACTTC
NA	NA	TRBJ2-7	15	TRBV6-2/TRBV6-3	CASRKLDSSYYEQYF	TGTGCCAGCAGAAAATTGGACAGTTCTTACTACGAGCAGTACTTC
NA	NA	TRBJ2-5	16	TRBV7-2	CASSLGSGQYQETQYF	TGTGCCAGCAGCTTAGGTTCCGGGCAGTACCAAGAGACCCAGTACTTC
few	NA	TRBJ2-3	15	TRBV12-3/TRBV12-4	CASSLSAWETDTQYF	TGTGCCAGCAGTTTATCGGCCTGGGAAACAGATACGCAGTATTTT
NA	NA	TRBJ2-7	14	TRBV5-1	CASSSQGGSYEQYF	TGCGCCAGCAGCTCGCAGGGGGGCTCCTACGAGCAGTACTTC
few	TRBD1	TRBJ1-6	13	TRBV12-3/TRBV12-4	CACTGTADSPLHF	TGTGCCTGCACCGGGACAGCTGATTCACCCCTCCACTTT
NA	NA	TRBJ2-7	13	TRBV18	CASSPTDSYEQYF	TGCGCCAGCAGCCCAACGGACAGCTACGAGCAGTACTTC